This TCR beta chain was obtained from a study of cytomegalovirus exposure and HLA in healthy donors. This clone was detected once. Data came from immunoSEQ multiplex PCR; TCRdb stores just in-frame clones and leaves some out. This table holds some 250,000 clones, almost 90% found once. Trimming cost V 3 bases and J 4 bases; bases outside gene matches: 4. The germline gives CDR1 MNHEY, CDR2 SMNVEV (reference sequence). The CDR3 loop spans 15 amino acids. The receptor's source is a young woman in good health and CMV-seronegative. The sample consisted of PBMCs. V usage is TRBV27 and J usage is TRBJ2-3; 10 nucleotides match TRBD2. The CDR3 region has the DNA TGTGCCAGCAGTTTCAGCGGGGGGGGCGCAGATACGCAGTATTTT. This encodes CASSFSGGGADTQYF.